Listed here are 13 T cell receptor beta chains from one sample, sequenced in a study of T-cell reconstitution after alpha-beta-depleted transplantation in children. TCRbeta library preparation incorporated unique molecular identifiers. Via MiXCR, TCRdb re-called the PCR reads, giving one row per CDR3 protein. The sample has about 47,000 distinct CDR3 sequences; 50% to 55% are singletons. The material sequenced was peripheral blood, taken before TCRalphabeta/CD19-depleted stem cell transplant. The receptors come from a boy younger than two with SCID, due to receive a stem cell transplant.

The table lists this clonotype with a few counts. This chain connects TRBV20-1 to TRBJ2-3; 8 nucleotides align to TRBD2. Germline lookup yields CDR1 DFQATT and CDR2 SNEGSKA (reference sequence). V shed 2 bases and J 3 bases; nucleotides not matched to a gene: 4. This CDR3 contains 14 residues. CDR3 protein: CSARLAGNTDTQYF. The CDR3 coding sequence is TGCAGTGCTAGACTAGCGGGTAATACAGATACGCAGTATTTT.

The V gene is TRBV12-3 or TRBV12-4, the J gene TRBJ2-5; 7 bases are a match to TRBD1. With V trimmed by 7 bases and J by 2 bases, 7 bases remained unmatched. This CDR3 has 14 residues. The CDR3 here is CASTPPGQQETQYF. The DNA of the CDR3 is TGTGCCAGCACCCCTCCGGGACAGCAAGAGACCCAGTACTTC.

This chain uses TRBV27 with TRBJ2-1; 11 bases are shared with TRBD2. The trim removed 5 bases at V and 4 bases at J, leaving 13 bases unmatched. The germline CDR1 and CDR2 sequences are MNHEY and SMNVEV (reference sequence). The CDR3 is made up of 18 amino acids. This CDR3 reads CASSRITGGLAEYNEQFF. The CDR3 DNA sequence: TGTGCCAGCAGTCGCATCACAGGGGGACTAGCGGAGTACAATGAGCAGTTCTTC.

This clonotype was recorded a few times. The rearrangement joins TRBV4-2 to TRBJ1-5; TRBD1 aligns across 8 bases. V shed 3 bases and J 7 bases; nucleotides not matched to a gene: 11. This CDR3 comprises 16 residues. Germline values: CDR1 LGHNA, CDR2 YNFKEQ. The CDR3 protein is CASSQPGTGELQPQHF. In DNA, the CDR3 is TGTGCCAGCAGCCAGCCCGGGACAGGTGAATTGCAGCCCCAGCATTTT.

This chain links TRBV5-1 with TRBJ2-5; D is unresolved. The CDR3 is 12 residues long. The V gene's germline CDR1 is SGHRS and CDR2 YFSETQ. The V end lost 0 bases, the J end lost 6 bases, and 6 bases lay between the germline ends. The CDR3 loop is CASSLEGQTQYF. The CDR3, as DNA: TGCGCCAGCAGCTTGGAGGGCCAGACCCAGTACTTC.

This chain joins TRBV5-1 and TRBJ2-2; D may be TRBD1 (6 bases). Germline V gene sequence: CDR1 SGHRS, CDR2 YFSETQ. This CDR3 comprises 15 residues. Trimming shortened V by 4 bases and J by 5 bases, and 15 bases separated the two germline ends. The CDR3 DNA follows: TGCGCCAGCAGCCACCGGGACACCTTAACCGGGGAGCTGTTTTTT. Amino acids: CASSHRDTLTGELFF.

The chain joins TRBV5-1 to TRBJ2-7; TRBD1 is a possible D gene (6 bases). Per germline, CDR1 SGHRS and CDR2 YFSETQ. The V end was cut by 3 bases, the J end by 5 bases, with 9 bases between. The CDR3 extends over 12 amino acids. CDR3: CASSWDTDEQYF. CDR3 nucleotide sequence: TGCGCCAGCAGCTGGGACACCGACGAGCAGTACTTC.

The chain joins TRBV4-3 to TRBJ2-1, with TRBD1 matching 7 bases. The ends lost 3 bases at V and 8 bases at J; junction bases unmatched: 13. Germline lookup yields CDR1 LGHNA and CDR2 YSLEER. The CDR3 totals 16 residues. CDR3 loop: CASSQSLQTGFDEQFF. The CDR3, as DNA: TGCGCCAGCAGCCAGAGTCTTCAGACAGGGTTCGATGAGCAGTTCTTC.

The V gene is TRBV4-2, the J gene TRBJ2-7; D is possibly TRBD1 or TRBD2 (5 bases each). Between the trimmed V and J ends, which lost 6 bases and 3 bases, there was a span of 18 bases. CDR1 is LGHNA, CDR2 YNFKEQ, per germline. The CDR3 has 15 residues. The CDR3 reads CASSPLRDAGYEQYF. The CDR3 DNA reads TGTGCCAGCAGTCCCCTACGGGACGCCGGCTACGAGCAGTACTTC.

This clonotype was detected a few times. This sequence joins TRBV7-8 and TRBJ2-1; D gene unclear. The germline V gene encodes CDR1 SGHVS and CDR2 FQNEAQ. CDR3 length: 13 amino acids. The V end lost 2 bases, the J end lost 5 bases, and 7 bases lay between the germline ends. CDR3 loop: CASSLRVDNEQFF. As DNA, the CDR3 is TGTGCCAGCAGCTTACGGGTAGACAATGAGCAGTTCTTC.

This clonotype appeared a single time. This chain links TRBV7-6 with TRBJ2-1, with 7 positions matching TRBD2. The CDR3 is 15 amino acids. The V segment lost 3 bases and the J segment 3 bases; nucleotides outside the gene matches: 5. Germline CDR1 SGHVS, CDR2 FNYEAQ. This chain's CDR3 is CASSFQAGIYNEQFF. CDR3 sequence (DNA): TGTGCCAGCAGCTTTCAAGCGGGGATCTACAATGAGCAGTTCTTC. Based on the CDR3 plus reference TRBV7-6 and TRBJ2-1, the full variable domain is GAGVSQSPRYKVTKRGQDVALRCDPISGHVSLYWYRQALGQGPEFLTYFNYEAQQDKSGLPNDRFSAERPEGSISTLTIQRTEQRDSAMYRCASSFQAGIYNEQFFGPGTRLTVL.

This chain links TRBV5-1 with TRBJ1-2, with D perhaps matching TRBD1 (6 bases). The length of the CDR3 is 17 residues. V was pared by 0 bases and J by 1 base, with 16 bases between. Per germline, CDR1 SGHRS and CDR2 YFSETQ. The CDR3 loop is CASSLESRGRGNYGYTF. CDR3 bases: TGCGCCAGCAGCTTGGAATCCAGGGGCCGGGGTAACTATGGCTACACCTTC.

In its sample, this clonotype was seen once. This chain uses TRBV20-1 with TRBJ2-2; the match to TRBD1 covers 8 bases. The V gene's germline CDR1 is DFQATT and CDR2 SNEGSKA (reference sequence). This CDR3 region has 18 residues. V trimming: 0 bases; J trimming: 2 bases; junction bases outside the gene matches: 11. CDR3 region: CSARDLRTGQGNTGELFF. In DNA, the CDR3 is TGCAGTGCTAGAGATCTTCGGACTGGACAGGGAAACACCGGGGAGCTGTTTTTT.